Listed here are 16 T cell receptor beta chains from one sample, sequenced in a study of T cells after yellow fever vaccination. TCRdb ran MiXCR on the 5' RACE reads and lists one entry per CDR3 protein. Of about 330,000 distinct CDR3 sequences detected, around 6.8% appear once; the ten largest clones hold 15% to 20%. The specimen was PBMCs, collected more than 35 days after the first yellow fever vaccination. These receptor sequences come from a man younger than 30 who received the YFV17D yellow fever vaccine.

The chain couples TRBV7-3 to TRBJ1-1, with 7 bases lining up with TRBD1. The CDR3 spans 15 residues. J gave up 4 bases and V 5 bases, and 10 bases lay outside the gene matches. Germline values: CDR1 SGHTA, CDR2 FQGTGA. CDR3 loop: CASSESGGTFTEAFF. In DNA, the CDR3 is TGTGCCAGCAGCGAATCAGGGGGAACGTTCACTGAAGCTTTCTTT.

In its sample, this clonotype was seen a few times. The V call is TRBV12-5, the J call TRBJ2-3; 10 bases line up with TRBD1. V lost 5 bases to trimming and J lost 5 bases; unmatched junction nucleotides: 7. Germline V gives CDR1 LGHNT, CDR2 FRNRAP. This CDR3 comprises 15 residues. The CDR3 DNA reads TGTGCTAGTGGTCCTCCGGGACAGGGGTTAGATACGCAGTATTTT. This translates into CASGPPGQGLDTQYF.

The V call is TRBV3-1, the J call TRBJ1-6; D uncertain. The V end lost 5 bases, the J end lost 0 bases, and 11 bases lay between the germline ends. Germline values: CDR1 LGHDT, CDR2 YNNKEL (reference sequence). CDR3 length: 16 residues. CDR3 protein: CASSSGLASYNSPLHF. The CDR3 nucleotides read TGTGCCAGCAGCTCCGGACTAGCCTCCTATAATTCACCCCTCCACTTT.

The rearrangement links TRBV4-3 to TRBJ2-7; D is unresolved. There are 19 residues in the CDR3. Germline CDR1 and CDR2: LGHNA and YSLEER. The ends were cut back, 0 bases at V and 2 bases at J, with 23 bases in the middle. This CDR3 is CASSQDPRPPGRPPYEQYF. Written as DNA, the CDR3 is TGCGCCAGCAGCCAAGATCCTCGCCCCCCAGGCCGACCACCCTACGAGCAGTACTTC.

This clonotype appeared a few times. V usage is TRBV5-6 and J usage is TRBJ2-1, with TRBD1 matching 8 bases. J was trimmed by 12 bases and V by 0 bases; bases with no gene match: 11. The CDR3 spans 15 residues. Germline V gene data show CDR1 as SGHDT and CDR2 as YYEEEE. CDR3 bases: TGTGCCAGCAGCTTGGGTTTTTCAGGGGGCTATGTGCAGTTCTTC. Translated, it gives CASSLGFSGGYVQFF.

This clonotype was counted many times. This chain's CDR3 is CASSPRRTVGETQYF. The CDR3 DNA sequence: TGTGCCAGCTCACCGCGAAGGACAGTAGGCGAGACCCAGTACTTC. The chain has TRBV18 and TRBJ2-5, with a weak D call TRBD1 (6 bases). The CDR3 is 15 residues long. The V gene lost 3 bases and the J gene lost 5 bases, with 16 bases spanning the gap. CDR1 is KGHSH, CDR2 LQKENI, per germline.

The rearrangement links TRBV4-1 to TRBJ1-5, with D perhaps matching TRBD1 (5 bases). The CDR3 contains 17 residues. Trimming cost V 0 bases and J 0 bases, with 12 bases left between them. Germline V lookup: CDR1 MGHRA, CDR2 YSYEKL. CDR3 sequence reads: CASSQDGRGYSNQPQHF. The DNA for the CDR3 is TGCGCCAGCAGCCAAGATGGGAGGGGCTATAGCAATCAGCCCCAGCATTTT.

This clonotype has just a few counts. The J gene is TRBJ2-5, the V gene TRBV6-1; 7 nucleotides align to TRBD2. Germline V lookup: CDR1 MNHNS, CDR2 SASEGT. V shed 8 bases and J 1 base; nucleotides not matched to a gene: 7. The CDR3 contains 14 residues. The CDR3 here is CASRIPSGQETQYF. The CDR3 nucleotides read TGTGCCAGCCGTATCCCTAGCGGCCAAGAGACCCAGTACTTC.

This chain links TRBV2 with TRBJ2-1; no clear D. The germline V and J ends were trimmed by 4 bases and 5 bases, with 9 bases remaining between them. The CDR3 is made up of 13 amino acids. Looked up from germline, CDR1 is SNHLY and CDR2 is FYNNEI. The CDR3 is CASSGGLDNEQFF. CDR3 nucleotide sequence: TGTGCCAGCAGTGGGGGTCTCGACAATGAGCAGTTCTTC.

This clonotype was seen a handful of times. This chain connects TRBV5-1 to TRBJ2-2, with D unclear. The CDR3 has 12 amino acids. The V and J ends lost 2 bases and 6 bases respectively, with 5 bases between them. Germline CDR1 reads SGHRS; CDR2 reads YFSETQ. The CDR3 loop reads CASSFPPGELFF. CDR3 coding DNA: TGCGCCAGCAGCTTCCCCCCCGGGGAGCTGTTTTTT.

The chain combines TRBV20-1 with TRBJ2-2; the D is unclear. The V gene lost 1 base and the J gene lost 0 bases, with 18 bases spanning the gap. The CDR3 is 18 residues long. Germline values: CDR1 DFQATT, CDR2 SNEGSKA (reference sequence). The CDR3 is CSARVLGRYYTNTGELFF. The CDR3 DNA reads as TGCAGTGCTAGAGTTCTCGGTCGGTACTACACGAACACCGGGGAGCTGTTTTTT.

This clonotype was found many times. CDR3 residues: CASTADRGLNEQFF. In nucleotides, the CDR3 is TGTGCCAGCACCGCCGACAGGGGGTTGAATGAGCAGTTCTTC. The rearrangement joins TRBV7-2 to TRBJ2-1, with 9 bases lining up with TRBD1. The junction had 8 bases not matched to a gene; V was cut back by 7 bases and J by 7 bases. The CDR3 loop spans 14 amino acids. CDR1 is SGHTA, CDR2 FQGNSA, per germline. The full variable domain, in which reference TRBV7-2 and TRBJ2-1 provide the parts outside the CDR3, is GAGVSQSPSNKVTEKGKDVELRCDPISGHTALYWYRQSLGQGLEFLIYFQGNSAPDKSGLPSDRFSAERTGGSVSTLTIQRTQQEDSAVYLCASTADRGLNEQFFGPGTRLTVL.

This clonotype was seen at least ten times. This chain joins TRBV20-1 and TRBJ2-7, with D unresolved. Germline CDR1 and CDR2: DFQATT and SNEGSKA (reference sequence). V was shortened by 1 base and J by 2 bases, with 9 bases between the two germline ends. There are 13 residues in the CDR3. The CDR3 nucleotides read TGCAGTGCTAGAGTGCACGGAACCTACGAGCAGTACGTC. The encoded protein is CSARVHGTYEQYV.

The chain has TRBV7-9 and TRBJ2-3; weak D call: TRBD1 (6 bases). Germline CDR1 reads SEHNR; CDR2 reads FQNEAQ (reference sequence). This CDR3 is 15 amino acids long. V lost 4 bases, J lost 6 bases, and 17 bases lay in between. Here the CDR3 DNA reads TGTGCCAGCAGCTCGAAACAGGGCCGCCAGGATACGCAGTATTTT. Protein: CASSSKQGRQDTQYF.

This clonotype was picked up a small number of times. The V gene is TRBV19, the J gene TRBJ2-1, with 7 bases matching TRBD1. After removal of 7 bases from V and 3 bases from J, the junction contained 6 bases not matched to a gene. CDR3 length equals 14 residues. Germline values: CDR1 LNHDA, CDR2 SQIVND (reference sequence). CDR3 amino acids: CASKLGTDYNEQFF. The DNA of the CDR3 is TGTGCCAGTAAGCTTGGGACAGACTACAATGAGCAGTTCTTC. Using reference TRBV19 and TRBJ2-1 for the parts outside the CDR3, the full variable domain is DGGITQSPKYLFRKEGQNVTLSCEQNLNHDAMYWYRQDPGQGLRLIYYSQIVNDFQKGDIAEGYSVSREKKESFPLTVTSAQKNPTAFYLCASKLGTDYNEQFFGPGTRLTVL.

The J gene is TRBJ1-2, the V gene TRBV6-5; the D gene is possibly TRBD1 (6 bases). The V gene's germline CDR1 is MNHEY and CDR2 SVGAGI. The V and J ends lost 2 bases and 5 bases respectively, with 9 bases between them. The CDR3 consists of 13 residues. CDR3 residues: CASSYEQGYGYTF. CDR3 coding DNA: TGTGCCAGCAGTTACGAGCAGGGGTATGGCTACACCTTC.